The 20 T cell receptor beta chains given below trace back to one sample, sequenced in a study of graft-versus-host responses after intestinal transplantation. Responder cells labeled with CFSE (about 200,000) were co-plated with irradiated stimulator cells labeled with violet dye (about 200,000). The table came from immunoSEQ multiplex PCR; TCRdb's copy has only in-frame clones and leaves some out. The sample has about 3,800 clones; around 43% are singletons. The starting material was alloreactive CD8+ T cells from a mixed lymphocyte reaction culture, obtained before transplantation. As for subset: CFSE-low proliferating T cells sorted from roughly six-day pre-transplant mixed lymphocyte reaction (GvH or HvG direction). These receptors came from a human patient who was an organ donor for intestinal transplantation.

This clone was seen a handful of times. This rearrangement joins TRBV28 to TRBJ2-7; 7 bases are a match to TRBD2. Trimming took 1 base from V and 3 from J; bases not matched to a gene: 9. The CDR3 loop spans 16 amino acids. Germline V lookup: CDR1 MDHEN, CDR2 SYDVKM. The CDR3 is CASSLSWGGRLYEQYF. CDR3 DNA: TGTGCCAGCAGTTTATCCTGGGGGGGACGGCTCTACGAGCAGTACTTC.

The J gene is TRBJ2-1, the V gene TRBV7-2; D is possibly TRBD2 (5 bases). Trimming pared 5 bases from V and 5 bases from J, leaving 19 bases between. Germline lookup yields CDR1 SGHTA and CDR2 FQGNSA. The CDR3 loop spans 16 amino acids. CDR3 protein: CASSDDLFGGHNEQFF. In nucleotides, the CDR3 is TGTGCCAGCAGCGACGACTTATTCGGCGGGCACAATGAGCAGTTCTTC.

This chain uses TRBV23-1 with TRBJ1-1; D remains ambiguous. TRBV23-1 carries the ORF label, with uncertain function. This CDR3 is built from 8 residues. V lost 7 bases and J lost 11, with 5 bases in between. The CDR3 loop is CASNSAFF. The CDR3 bases are TGCGCCAGCAATTCGGCTTTCTTT.

This clone was found a few times. This chain uses TRBV7-3 with TRBJ2-1; TRBD1 might be the D (7 bases). The CDR3 has 14 residues. The V end was cut by 1 base, the J end by 8 bases, with 12 bases between. CDR1 is SGHTA, CDR2 FQGTGA, per germline. Here the CDR3 reads CASSLSPRGDEQFF. The DNA of the CDR3 is TGTGCCAGCAGCTTAAGTCCCAGGGGGGATGAGCAGTTCTTC.

The rearrangement uses TRBV4-2 and TRBJ2-7; 8 bases match TRBD2. V was pared by 6 bases and J by 2 bases, with 9 bases of the junction left unmatched. CDR1 LGHNA and CDR2 YNFKEQ come from the germline V gene. The CDR3 consists of 15 residues. The DNA for the CDR3 is TGTGCCAGCAGTTATACAGCGGGAGTTCCCTACGAGCAGTACTTC. Protein sequence: CASSYTAGVPYEQYF.

This sequence joins TRBV5-1 and TRBJ2-7, with 7 nucleotides matching TRBD2. Germline CDR1 is SGHRS and CDR2 is YFSETQ. The CDR3 loop spans 15 amino acids. Trimming removed 0 bases from V and 3 bases from J; junction bases left unmatched: 6. The CDR3 DNA is TGCGCCAGCAGCTTGGGGTGGGGGGGAGGCTACGAGCAGTACTTC. Protein product: CASSLGWGGGYEQYF.

This clone came up a few times. One end of the junction fails to match germline, which may point to a read error. The same CDR3 is also encoded by other DNA sequences in this sample. Here the CDR3 reads CASSPLGSGNTDTQYF. The CDR3 coding sequence is TGTGCTAGCAGCCCCCTAGGTAGCGGTAACACAGATACGCAGTATTTT. The chain has TRBV7-7 and TRBJ2-3; D possibly corresponds to TRBD2 (6 bases). CDR3 length: 16 amino acids. Germline-derived CDR1 and CDR2 are SSHAT and FNYEAQ (reference sequence).

The chain couples TRBV12-2 to TRBJ2-7; TRBD1, as called in the table, went unchecked against the DNA. TRBV12-2 is a documented pseudogene. This CDR3 has 13 residues. The CDR3: CASRDRGAYEQYF. In nucleotides, the CDR3 is TGTGCAAGTCGGGACAGGGGGGCCTACGAGCAGTACTTC.

This clone showed up just a few times. One end of the junction fails to match germline, which may point to a read error. The chain couples TRBV11-2 to TRBJ2-7; D ambiguous. The germline V gene has CDR1 SGHAT and CDR2 FQNNGV. CDR3 length: 13 residues. CDR3 sequence: CAGSLGPQYEQYF. As DNA, the CDR3 is TGTGCCGGCAGCTTAGGTCCACAGTACGAGCAGTACTTC. The full variable domain, with the rest looked up from reference TRBV11-2 and TRBJ2-7, is EAGVAQSPRYKIIEKRQSVAFWCNPISGHATLYWYQQILGQGPKLLIQFQNNGVVDDSQLPKDRFSAERLKGVDSTLKIQPAKLEDSAVYLCAGSLGPQYEQYFGPGTRLTVT.

This chain connects TRBV18 to TRBJ2-1; no definite D call. V shed 5 bases and J shed 10 bases, with 9 bases lying between them. CDR3 length: 11 amino acids. CDR1 KGHSH and CDR2 LQKENI come from the germline V gene. CDR3 loop: CASSFYREQFF. Written as DNA, the CDR3 is TGTGCCAGCTCATTCTACCGCGAGCAGTTCTTC.

In the case of this clone: A single base is all that separates this from a far larger clone, so a read error is likely. CDR3 DNA: TGTGCCAGCAGCCAAGTGGGGGGTATCTATGGCTACACCTTC. Its translation: CASSQVGGIYGYTF. The rearrangement links TRBV4-2 to TRBJ1-2, with D possibly matching TRBD1 (5 bases). The germline CDR1 and CDR2 sequences are LGHNA and YNFKEQ. With 1 base removed from V and 4 bases from J, the gap between germline ends came to 10 bases. The CDR3 sequence is 14 residues long.

This clone qualifies as medium-sized. V is TRBV5-1 and J is TRBJ2-3; D gene ambiguous. Germline CDR1 reads SGHRS; CDR2 reads YFSETQ. Trimming removed 9 bases from V and 4 bases from J, with 18 bases in between. This CDR3 is built from 14 residues. In nucleotides, the CDR3 is TGCGCCACGTCACCCCTGACTGATTCAGATACGCAGTATTTT. It codes for CATSPLTDSDTQYF. Looking up the rest from reference TRBV5-1 and TRBJ2-3 gives the full variable domain: KAGVTQTPRYLIKTRGQQVTLSCSPISGHRSVSWYQQTPGQGLQFLFEYFSETQRNKGNFPGRFSGRQFSNSRSEMNVSTLELGDSALYLCATSPLTDSDTQYFGPGTRLTVL.

This clone came up a few times. The rearrangement uses TRBV29-1 and TRBJ1-2; unclear D gene. CDR3 length equals 16 residues. Between the trimmed V and J ends, which lost 4 bases and 1 base, there was a span of 19 bases. Germline-derived CDR1 and CDR2 are SQVTM and ANQGSEA. Written as DNA, the CDR3 is TGCAGCGTTGTGGATCGGGGAGGCGCGATTAACTATGGCTACACCTTC. Protein: CSVVDRGGAINYGYTF.

The J gene is TRBJ2-1, the V gene TRBV5-1; TRBD2 might be the D (5 bases). V was pared by 0 bases and J by 8 bases, with 15 bases between. Per the germline V gene, CDR1 is SGHRS and CDR2 is YFSETQ. The CDR3 is 15 amino acids. CDR3 coding DNA: TGCGCCAGCAGCTTGGTCCTAGCACTCGGGGATGAGCAGTTCTTC. Amino acid sequence: CASSLVLALGDEQFF.

This chain uses TRBV30 with TRBJ2-3, with TRBD2 matching over 7 bases. The germline CDR1 and CDR2 sequences are GTSNPN and SVGIG (reference sequence). The V gene end was trimmed by 7 bases and the J gene end by 5 bases; junction bases not matched to a gene: 12. The CDR3 is made up of 14 amino acids. CDR3 sequence reads: CASAGDGRLDTQYF. DNA for the CDR3: TGTGCCTCGGCGGGGGACGGGAGGTTAGATACGCAGTATTTT. The full variable domain, its missing parts supplied by reference TRBV30 and TRBJ2-3, is SQTIHQWPATLVQPVGSPLSLECTVEGTSNPNLYWYRQAAGRGLQLLFYSVGIGQISSEVPQNLSASRPQDRQFILSSKKLLLSDSGFYLCASAGDGRLDTQYFGPGTRLTVL.

By share, this clone ranks as large. This chain uses TRBV4-1 with TRBJ2-2; D possibly corresponds to TRBD2 (6 bases). The ends were cut back, 0 bases at V and 3 bases at J, with 14 bases in the middle. The CDR3 covers 17 residues. In germline, CDR1 is MGHRA, CDR2 YSYEKL. The CDR3 region has the DNA TGCGCCAGCAGCCAAGATGTAGGAGGGGCCCACACCGGGGAGCTGTTTTTT. Residues: CASSQDVGGAHTGELFF.

This chain connects TRBV7-6 to TRBJ1-1; TRBD1 matches 8 bases. J gave up 0 bases and V 1 base, and 7 bases lay outside the gene matches. Per germline, CDR1 SGHVS and CDR2 FNYEAQ. The CDR3 length is 17 residues. The CDR3 protein is CASSLGTGRNMNTEAFF. CDR3 bases: TGTGCCAGCAGCTTAGGGACAGGGAGGAACATGAACACTGAAGCTTTCTTT.

The chain carries TRBV7-9 and TRBJ2-7; 8 positions agree with TRBD1. CDR1 SEHNR and CDR2 FQNEAQ come from the germline V gene (reference sequence). The J segment lost 2 bases and the V segment lost 5 bases, leaving 8 bases of the junction unmatched. The CDR3 consists of 15 residues. CDR3 in DNA: TGTGCCAGCAGCCCGGGACAGGATGCGCCCTACGAGCAGTACTTC. Translation gives CASSPGQDAPYEQYF.

This clone was seen only a few times. This chain joins TRBV7-9 and TRBJ2-7; TRBD2 might be the D (7 bases). V lost 5 bases and J lost 6, with 11 bases in between. Germline CDR1 reads SEHNR; CDR2 reads FQNEAQ (reference sequence). CDR3 length equals 12 residues. CDR3: CASSGEGVEQYF. In DNA, the CDR3 is TGTGCCAGCAGCGGGGAGGGGGTCGAGCAGTACTTC.

CDR3 amino acids: CASSLIPSYEQYF. CDR3 DNA: TGTGCCAGCAGCTTGATCCCTTCCTACGAGCAGTACTTC. The chain carries TRBV5-8 and TRBJ2-7; no definite D call. Germline-derived CDR1 and CDR2 are SGHTS and YDEGEE. The V gene lost 1 base and the J gene lost 1 base, with 6 bases spanning the gap. The CDR3 is 13 residues long.